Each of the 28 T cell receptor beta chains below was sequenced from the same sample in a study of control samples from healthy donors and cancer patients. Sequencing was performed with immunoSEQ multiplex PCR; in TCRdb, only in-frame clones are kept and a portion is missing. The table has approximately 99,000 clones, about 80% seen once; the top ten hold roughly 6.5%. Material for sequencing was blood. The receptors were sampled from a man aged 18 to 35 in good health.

CDR3 in DNA: TGCGCCAGCAGCCAAGATCGGGATTATACCTACGAGCAGTACTTC. Protein product: CASSQDRDYTYEQYF. The chain employs TRBV4-3 and TRBJ2-7, with D possibly TRBD2 on 5 matching bases. The CDR3 covers 15 residues. Trimming left V 0 bases short and J 2 bases short, with 11 bases between. Germline V CDR1 and CDR2: LGHNA, YSLEER.

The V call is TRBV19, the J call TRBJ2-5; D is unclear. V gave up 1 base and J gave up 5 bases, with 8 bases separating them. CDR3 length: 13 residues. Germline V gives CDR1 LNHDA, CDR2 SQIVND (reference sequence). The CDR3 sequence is CASSIALRETQYF. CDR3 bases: TGTGCCAGTAGTATAGCCCTGAGGGAGACCCAGTACTTC.

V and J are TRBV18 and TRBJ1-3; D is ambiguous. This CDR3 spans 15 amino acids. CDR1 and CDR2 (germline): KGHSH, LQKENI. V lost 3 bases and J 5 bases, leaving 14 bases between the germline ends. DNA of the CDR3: TGTGCCAGCTCACCCAGCGAGGGAAATCGAAACACCATATATTTT. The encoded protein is CASSPSEGNRNTIYF.

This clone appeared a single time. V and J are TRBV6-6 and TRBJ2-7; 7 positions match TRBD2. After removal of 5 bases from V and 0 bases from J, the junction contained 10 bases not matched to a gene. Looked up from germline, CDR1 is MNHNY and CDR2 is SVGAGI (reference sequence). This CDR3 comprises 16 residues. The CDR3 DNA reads TGTGCCAGCAGTCGGGGTGGACTAGAGATCTCCTACGAGCAGTACTTC. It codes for CASSRGGLEISYEQYF.

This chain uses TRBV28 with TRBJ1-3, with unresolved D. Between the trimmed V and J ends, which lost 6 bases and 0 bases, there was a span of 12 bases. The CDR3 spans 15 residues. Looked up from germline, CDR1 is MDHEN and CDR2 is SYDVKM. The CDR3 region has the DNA TGTGCCAGCAGCCTGGACCCCCGCTCTGGAAACACCATATATTTT. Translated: CASSLDPRSGNTIYF.

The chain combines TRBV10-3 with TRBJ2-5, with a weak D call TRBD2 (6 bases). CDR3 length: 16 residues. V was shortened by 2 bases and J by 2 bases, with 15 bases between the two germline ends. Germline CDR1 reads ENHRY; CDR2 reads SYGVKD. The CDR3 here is CAISEEEGGLQETQYF. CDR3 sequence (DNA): TGTGCCATCAGTGAGGAGGAGGGCGGCTTACAAGAGACCCAGTACTTC.

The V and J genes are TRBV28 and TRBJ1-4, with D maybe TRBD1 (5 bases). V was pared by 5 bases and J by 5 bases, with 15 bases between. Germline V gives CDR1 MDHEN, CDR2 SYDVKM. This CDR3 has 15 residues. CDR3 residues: CASSQTRKGNEKLFF. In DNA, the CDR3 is TGTGCCAGCAGTCAGACCCGTAAGGGGAATGAAAAACTGTTTTTT. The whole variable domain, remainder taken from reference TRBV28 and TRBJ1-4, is DVKVTQSSRYLVKRTGEKVFLECVQDMDHENMFWYRQDPGLGLRLIYFSYDVKMKEKGDIPEGYSVSREKKERFSLILESASTNQTSMYLCASSQTRKGNEKLFFGSGTQLSVL.

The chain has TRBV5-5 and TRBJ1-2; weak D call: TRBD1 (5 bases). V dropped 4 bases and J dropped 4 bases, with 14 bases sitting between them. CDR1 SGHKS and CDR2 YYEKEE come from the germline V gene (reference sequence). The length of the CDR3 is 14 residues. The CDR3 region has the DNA TGTGCCAGCAGCCCCAGGGTGGAGGGCTATGGCTACACCTTC. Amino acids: CASSPRVEGYGYTF.

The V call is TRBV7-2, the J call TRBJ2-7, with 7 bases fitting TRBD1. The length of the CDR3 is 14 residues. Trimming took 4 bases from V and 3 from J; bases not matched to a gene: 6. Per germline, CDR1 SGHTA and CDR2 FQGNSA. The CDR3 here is CASSSWTGDYEQYF. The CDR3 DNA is TGTGCCAGCAGCTCGTGGACAGGCGACTACGAGCAGTACTTC.

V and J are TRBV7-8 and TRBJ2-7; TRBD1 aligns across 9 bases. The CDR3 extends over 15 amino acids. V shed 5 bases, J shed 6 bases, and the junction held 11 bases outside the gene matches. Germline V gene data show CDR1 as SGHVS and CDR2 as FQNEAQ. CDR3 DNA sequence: TGTGCCAGCAGCGGCACAATCCGGGACAGGGCCGAGCAGTACTTC. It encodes CASSGTIRDRAEQYF.

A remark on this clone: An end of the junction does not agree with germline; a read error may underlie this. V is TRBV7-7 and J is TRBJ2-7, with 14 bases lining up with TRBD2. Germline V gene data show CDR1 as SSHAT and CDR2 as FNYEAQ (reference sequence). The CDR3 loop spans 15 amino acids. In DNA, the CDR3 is TGTGCTAGCAGCCCGGGACTAGCGGGGGCCTACGAGCAGTACTTC. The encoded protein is CASSPGLAGAYEQYF.

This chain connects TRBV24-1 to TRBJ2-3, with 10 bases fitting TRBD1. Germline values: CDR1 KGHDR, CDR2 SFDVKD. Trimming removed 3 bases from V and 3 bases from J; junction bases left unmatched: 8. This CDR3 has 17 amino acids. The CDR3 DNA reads TGTGCCACCAGTGATCCGGGGGACAGGGGTAGGACAGATACGCAGTATTTT. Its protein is CATSDPGDRGRTDTQYF.

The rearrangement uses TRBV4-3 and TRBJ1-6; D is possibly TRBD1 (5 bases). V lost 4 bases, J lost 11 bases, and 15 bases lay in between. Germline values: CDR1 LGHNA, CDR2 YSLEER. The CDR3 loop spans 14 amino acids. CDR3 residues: CASSRTTGTTPLHF. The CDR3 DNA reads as TGCGCCAGCAGCCGGACTACAGGAACGACACCCCTCCACTTT.

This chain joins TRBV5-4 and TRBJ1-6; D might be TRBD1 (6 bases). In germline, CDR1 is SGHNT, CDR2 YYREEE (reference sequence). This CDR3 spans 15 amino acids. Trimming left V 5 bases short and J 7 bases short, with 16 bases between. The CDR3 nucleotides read TGTGCCAGCAGTCCGACCGGGACACCGAATTCACCCCTCCACTTT. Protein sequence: CASSPTGTPNSPLHF.

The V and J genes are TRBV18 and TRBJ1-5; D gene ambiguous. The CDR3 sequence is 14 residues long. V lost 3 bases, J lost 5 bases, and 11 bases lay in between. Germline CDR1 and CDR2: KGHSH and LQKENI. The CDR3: CASSPQRSDQPQHF. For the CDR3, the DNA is TGTGCCAGCTCACCTCAAAGGAGTGATCAGCCCCAGCATTTT.

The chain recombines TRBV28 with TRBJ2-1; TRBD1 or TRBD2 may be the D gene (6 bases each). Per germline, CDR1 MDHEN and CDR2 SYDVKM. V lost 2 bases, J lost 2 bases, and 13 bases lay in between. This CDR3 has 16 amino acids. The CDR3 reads CASSLGGLPPYNEQFF. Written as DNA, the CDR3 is TGTGCCAGCAGTTTAGGGGGGCTCCCTCCCTACAATGAGCAGTTCTTC.

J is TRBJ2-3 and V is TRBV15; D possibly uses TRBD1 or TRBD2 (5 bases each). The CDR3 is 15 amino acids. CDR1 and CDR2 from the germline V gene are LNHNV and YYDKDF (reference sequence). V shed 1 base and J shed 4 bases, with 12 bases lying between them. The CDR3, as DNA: TGTGCCACCAGCAGAGGTCAGGGTAGCGCAGATACGCAGTATTTT. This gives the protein CATSRGQGSADTQYF.

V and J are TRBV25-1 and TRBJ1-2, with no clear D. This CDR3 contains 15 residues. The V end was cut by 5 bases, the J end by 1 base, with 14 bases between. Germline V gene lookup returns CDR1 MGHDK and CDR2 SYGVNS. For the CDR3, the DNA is TGTGCCAGCAGTTCCCATCGGCAGCTTAACTATGGCTACACCTTC. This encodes CASSSHRQLNYGYTF.

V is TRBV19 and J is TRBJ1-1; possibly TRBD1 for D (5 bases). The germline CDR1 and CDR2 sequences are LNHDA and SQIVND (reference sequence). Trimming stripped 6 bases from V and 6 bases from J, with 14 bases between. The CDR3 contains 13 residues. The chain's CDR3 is CASSDAWGPEAFF. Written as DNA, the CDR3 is TGTGCCAGTAGCGACGCATGGGGCCCTGAAGCTTTCTTT.

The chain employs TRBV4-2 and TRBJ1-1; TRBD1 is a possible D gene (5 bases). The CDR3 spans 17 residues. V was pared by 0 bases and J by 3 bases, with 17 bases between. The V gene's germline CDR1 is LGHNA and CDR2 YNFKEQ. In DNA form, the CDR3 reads TGTGCCAGCAGCCAAGATTTCCGGGGGGGAGGTGACACTGAAGCTTTCTTT. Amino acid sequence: CASSQDFRGGGDTEAFF.

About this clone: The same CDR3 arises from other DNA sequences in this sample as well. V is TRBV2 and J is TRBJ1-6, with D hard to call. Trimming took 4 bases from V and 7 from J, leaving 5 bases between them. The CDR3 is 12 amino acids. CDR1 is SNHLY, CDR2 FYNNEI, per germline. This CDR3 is CASSVPNSPLHF. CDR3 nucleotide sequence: TGTGCCAGCAGTGTCCCGAATTCACCCCTCCACTTT.

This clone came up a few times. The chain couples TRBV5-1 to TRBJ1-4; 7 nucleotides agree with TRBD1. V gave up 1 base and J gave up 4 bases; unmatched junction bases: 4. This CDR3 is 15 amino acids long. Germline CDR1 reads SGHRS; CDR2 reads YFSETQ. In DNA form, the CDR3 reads TGCGCCAGCAGCTTGTACGGACAGGTTAATGAAAAACTGTTTTTT. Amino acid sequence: CASSLYGQVNEKLFF. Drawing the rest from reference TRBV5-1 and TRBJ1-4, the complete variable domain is KAGVTQTPRYLIKTRGQQVTLSCSPISGHRSVSWYQQTPGQGLQFLFEYFSETQRNKGNFPGRFSGRQFSNSRSEMNVSTLELGDSALYLCASSLYGQVNEKLFFGSGTQLSVL.

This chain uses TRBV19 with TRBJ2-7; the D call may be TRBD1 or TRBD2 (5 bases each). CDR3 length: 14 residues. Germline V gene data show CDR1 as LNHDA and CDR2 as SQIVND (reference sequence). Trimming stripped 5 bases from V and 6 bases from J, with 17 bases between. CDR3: CASSPVWPGTEQYF. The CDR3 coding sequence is TGTGCCAGTAGTCCAGTATGGCCGGGGACCGAGCAGTACTTC.

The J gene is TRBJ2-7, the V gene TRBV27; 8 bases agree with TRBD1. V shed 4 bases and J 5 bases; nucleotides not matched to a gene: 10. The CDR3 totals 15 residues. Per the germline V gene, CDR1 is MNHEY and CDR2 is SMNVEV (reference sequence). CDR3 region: CASSYSGRGPNEQYF. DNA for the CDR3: TGTGCCAGCAGTTATTCGGGCAGGGGGCCGAACGAGCAGTACTTC.

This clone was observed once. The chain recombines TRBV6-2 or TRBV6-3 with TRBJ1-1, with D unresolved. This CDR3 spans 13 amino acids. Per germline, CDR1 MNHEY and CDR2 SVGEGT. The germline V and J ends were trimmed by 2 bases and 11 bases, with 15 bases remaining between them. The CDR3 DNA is TGTGCCAGCAGTTACCAAGCGCCTCCGACGGCTTTCTTT. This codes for CASSYQAPPTAFF.

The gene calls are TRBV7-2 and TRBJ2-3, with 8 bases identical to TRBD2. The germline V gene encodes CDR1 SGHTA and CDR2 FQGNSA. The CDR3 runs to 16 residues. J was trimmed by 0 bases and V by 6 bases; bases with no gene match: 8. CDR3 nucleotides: TGTGCCAGCAGTAGCACGGGGGGGCGGAGCACAGATACGCAGTATTTT. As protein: CASSSTGGRSTDTQYF.

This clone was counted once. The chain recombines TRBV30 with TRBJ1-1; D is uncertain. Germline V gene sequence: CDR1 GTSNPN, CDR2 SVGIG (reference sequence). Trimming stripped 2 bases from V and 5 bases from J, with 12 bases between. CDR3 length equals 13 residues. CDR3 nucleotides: TGTGCCTGGAGTTTGTCGTCGGGGACTGAAGCTTTCTTT. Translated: CAWSLSSGTEAFF. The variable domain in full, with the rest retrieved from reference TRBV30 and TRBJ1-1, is SQTIHQWPATLVQPVGSPLSLECTVEGTSNPNLYWYRQAAGRGLQLLFYSVGIGQISSEVPQNLSASRPQDRQFILSSKKLLLSDSGFYLCAWSLSSGTEAFFGQGTRLTVV.

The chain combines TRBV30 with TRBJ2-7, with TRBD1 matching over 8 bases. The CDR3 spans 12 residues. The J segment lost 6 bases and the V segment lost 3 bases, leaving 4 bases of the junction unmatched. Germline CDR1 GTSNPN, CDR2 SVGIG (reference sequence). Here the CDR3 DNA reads TGTGCCTGGAGCCGGACAGGGAGCGAGCAGTACGTC. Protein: CAWSRTGSEQYV.